The 15 T cell receptor beta chains presented below share a single source sample, sequenced in a study of blood T cell repertoires in COVID-19. Generated by immunoSEQ multiplex PCR, the TCRdb table keeps only in-frame clones and is missing some. This sample has about 50,000 clones, with over 85% found just once. Sequencing used peripheral blood. These receptor sequences come from a human donor in a cohort sampled during active COVID-19.

V is TRBV12-3 or TRBV12-4 and J is TRBJ1-6, with D hard to call. V lost 3 bases, J lost 7 bases, and 4 bases lay in between. The CDR3 covers 12 residues. CDR3 DNA sequence: TGTGCCAGCAGTTTTCCGAATTCACCCCTCCACTTT. This sequence encodes CASSFPNSPLHF.

The rearrangement links TRBV5-4 to TRBJ2-7; perhaps TRBD1 as D (7 bases). V lost 4 bases and J 0 bases, leaving 14 bases between the germline ends. CDR3 size: 15 residues. CDR1 and CDR2 (germline): SGHNT, YYREEE (reference sequence). In DNA form, the CDR3 reads TGTGCCAGCAGCCAGGGGGGCTTAAGCTCCTACGAGCAGTACTTC. Translating gives CASSQGGLSSYEQYF.

The chain uses TRBV2 and TRBJ2-1; 10 bases fit TRBD2. Germline assignment: CDR1 SNHLY and CDR2 FYNNEI. The CDR3 totals 14 residues. Trimming took 7 bases from V and 7 from J; bases not matched to a gene: 7. In DNA, the CDR3 is TGTGCCAGCATCTCTAGCGGGAGAGGGAATGAGCAGTTCTTC. Encoded protein: CASISSGRGNEQFF.

The chain employs TRBV15 and TRBJ1-2; D is perhaps TRBD1 (6 bases). Trimming pared 5 bases from V and 4 bases from J, leaving 17 bases between. Germline CDR1 LNHNV, CDR2 YYDKDF (reference sequence). The CDR3 loop spans 15 amino acids. CDR3 DNA sequence: TGTGCCACCAGCCCACCCGGGGGGGCGGGCTATGGCTACACCTTC. Translated: CATSPPGGAGYGYTF.

This clone has more than one count but fewer than ten. The V and J genes are TRBV30 and TRBJ2-2, with 7 bases matching TRBD1. V shed 2 bases and J 4 bases; nucleotides not matched to a gene: 4. The CDR3 is 14 residues long. CDR1 is GTSNPN and CDR2 is SVGIG in the germline V gene (reference sequence). CDR3 sequence reads: CAWSIAGGTGELFF. The CDR3 DNA reads TGTGCCTGGAGTATCGCAGGGGGCACCGGGGAGCTGTTTTTT. Looking up the rest from reference TRBV30 and TRBJ2-2 gives the full variable domain: SQTIHQWPATLVQPVGSPLSLECTVEGTSNPNLYWYRQAAGRGLQLLFYSVGIGQISSEVPQNLSASRPQDRQFILSSKKLLLSDSGFYLCAWSIAGGTGELFFGEGSRLTVL.

V gene TRBV5-1 combines with J gene TRBJ1-1, with TRBD1 matching over 7 bases. The germline V gene has CDR1 SGHRS and CDR2 YFSETQ. Trimming took 1 base from V and 4 from J; bases not matched to a gene: 1. This CDR3 spans 13 amino acids. CDR3 loop: CASSLQGGTEAFF. The CDR3 DNA reads TGCGCCAGCAGCTTGCAGGGGGGCACTGAAGCTTTCTTT.

The chain recombines TRBV10-3 with TRBJ2-7; 12 bases are a match to TRBD2. J lost 5 bases, V lost 3 bases, and 8 bases had no gene match. Germline assignment: CDR1 ENHRY and CDR2 SYGVKD. This CDR3 is built from 16 residues. CDR3 region: CAISDWLAGGPDEQYV. CDR3 nucleotides: TGTGCCATCAGTGACTGGCTAGCGGGAGGGCCAGACGAGCAGTACGTC.

V and J are TRBV4-1 and TRBJ2-2; 7 bases align to TRBD2. The CDR3 runs 16 residues. Germline trimming cut 4 bases from V and 2 bases from J; bases unmatched to any gene: 7. The V gene's germline CDR1 is MGHRA and CDR2 YSYEKL. The CDR3 is CASSRGLVENTGELFF. The CDR3 DNA sequence: TGCGCCAGCAGCCGTGGACTAGTGGAAAACACCGGGGAGCTGTTTTTT.

Judged by abundance, this clone is medium-sized. The chain uses TRBV5-1 and TRBJ2-3; 8 nucleotides agree with TRBD1. CDR1 and CDR2 from the germline V gene are SGHRS and YFSETQ. The CDR3 is 16 residues long. With 0 bases clipped from V and 4 bases from J, the junction kept 7 bases outside the gene matches. CDR3 in amino acids: CASSLEQGARSDTQYF. As DNA, the CDR3 is TGCGCCAGCAGCTTGGAGCAGGGGGCGCGATCAGATACGCAGTATTTT.

The chain employs TRBV18 and TRBJ1-1, with D perhaps matching TRBD1 (6 bases). Germline CDR1 and CDR2: KGHSH and LQKENI. V gave up 6 bases and J gave up 1 base, with 18 bases separating them. The CDR3 is 16 residues long. CDR3 coding DNA: TGTGCCAGCTCGCCCAACGGGGGGGCGTCGAACACTGAAGCTTTCTTT. This gives the protein CASSPNGGASNTEAFF.

This clone is a singleton in its sample. The chain employs TRBV5-1 and TRBJ2-7; 7 positions agree with TRBD1. Germline V gene lookup returns CDR1 SGHRS and CDR2 YFSETQ. The CDR3 contains 15 residues. Trimming cost V 3 bases and J 3 bases; bases outside gene matches: 9. The CDR3 loop is CASSYPGTAYYEQYF. The CDR3 nucleotides read TGCGCCAGCAGCTATCCCGGGACAGCGTACTACGAGCAGTACTTC.

This chain uses TRBV19 with TRBJ2-1; TRBD1 matches at 9 bases. The germline V gene encodes CDR1 LNHDA and CDR2 SQIVND (reference sequence). The length of the CDR3 is 14 residues. V was pared by 7 bases and J by 7 bases, with 8 bases of the junction left unmatched. The CDR3 here is CASTSTGGRNEQFF. The CDR3 coding sequence is TGTGCCAGTACTTCGACAGGGGGAAGGAATGAGCAGTTCTTC.

V usage is TRBV28 and J usage is TRBJ1-2, with 8 nucleotides matching TRBD1. V was pared by 5 bases and J by 5 bases, with 7 bases of the junction left unmatched. CDR1 is MDHEN and CDR2 is SYDVKM in the germline V gene. CDR3 length: 14 residues. CDR3 in amino acids: CASSPPGQAYGYTF. The DNA of the CDR3 is TGTGCCAGCAGTCCCCCGGGACAGGCTTATGGCTACACCTTC.

This chain links TRBV5-1 with TRBJ1-4; possible D gene TRBD1, 5 bases. The V gene's germline CDR1 is SGHRS and CDR2 YFSETQ. Trimming pared 3 bases from V and 3 bases from J, leaving 15 bases between. This CDR3 has 16 residues. The CDR3 DNA is TGCGCCAGCAGCTCCTCCGGGGGTGAGCCTAATGAAAAACTGTTTTTT. Its translation is CASSSSGGEPNEKLFF.

The J gene is TRBJ1-6, the V gene TRBV13, with 11 bases matching TRBD1. The V gene end was trimmed by 4 bases and the J gene end by 5 bases; junction bases not matched to a gene: 1. Germline CDR1 and CDR2: PRHDT and FYEKMQ (reference sequence). The CDR3 has 15 amino acids. The CDR3 loop reads CASSWGQGDNSPLHF. The CDR3 DNA follows: TGTGCCAGCAGCTGGGGACAGGGGGATAATTCACCCCTCCACTTT.